The 13 T cell receptor beta chains below were found in one sample sequenced in a study of T cells in women clearing cervical HPV infection. Assay used: immunoSEQ multiplex PCR; TCRdb lists only in-frame clones, some missing. The sample shows tens of thousands of clones, and over 4.5% sits with its ten largest clones. Sequenced input: blood buffy coat. All receptors come from a woman aged 18-70 years with a cervical HPV16 infection that either progressed to CIN3+ or cleared (not recorded which).

CDR3 region: CSAEVQGANYGYTF. The covered CDR3 bases are TGCAGTGCTGAAGTACAGGGTGCTAACTATGGC. The V and J genes are TRBV20-1 and TRBJ1-2; D may be TRBD1 (6 bases). The read falls 3 residues short of the CDR3 end, and the missing part is taken from the germline J gene. V dropped 5 bases and J dropped 0 bases, with 13 bases sitting between them. Germline V gene sequence: CDR1 DFQATT, CDR2 SNEGSKA (reference sequence). This CDR3 region has 14 residues.

As concerns this clone: The CDR3 end is not reached by the read, which stops 3 residues before it; the germline J gene fills it in. The chain uses TRBV20-1 and TRBJ2-7; D possibly corresponds to TRBD2 (6 bases). The CDR3 spans 12 residues. Germline loops: CDR1 DFQATT, CDR2 SNEGSKA (reference sequence). V dropped 5 bases and J dropped 4 bases, with 12 bases sitting between them. CDR3 DNA (partial): TGCAGTGCTGGCCTGGGGGGATACGAG. Translating it yields CSAGLGGYE. From start to end, the CDR3 is CSAGLGGYEQYF.

As to this clone: The read halts 3 residues ahead of the CDR3 end, with the missing end drawn from the germline J gene. At the DNA level, this CDR3 is encoded by other sequences in the same sample as well. This rearrangement joins TRBV7-2 to TRBJ1-3, with D possibly TRBD1 on 5 matching bases. The CDR3 spans 14 residues. The V gene lost 4 bases and the J gene lost 2 bases, with 9 bases spanning the gap. Germline CDR1 reads SGHTA; CDR2 reads FQGNSA. CDR3 in amino acids: CASSYRNTGNTIYF. The DNA read from the CDR3 is TGTGCCAGCAGCTACAGGAACACTGGAAACACC.

Worth noting for this clone: Coverage ceases 3 residues before the CDR3 finishes, and the germline J gene fills in the end. V is TRBV10-3 and J is TRBJ2-1, with D perhaps matching TRBD1 (5 bases). Germline-derived CDR1 and CDR2 are ENHRY and SYGVKD. Trimming stripped 0 bases from V and 7 bases from J, with 7 bases between. This CDR3 has 13 residues. The CDR3 sequence is CAISESGQNEQFF. The CDR3 DNA, read in part, is TGTGCCATCAGTGAGTCGGGGCAGAATGAG.

Turning to this clone: The DNA ends 3 residues before the CDR3 does, and the rest of the CDR3 is filled in from the germline J gene. The chain employs TRBV19 and TRBJ2-1; a possible D gene is TRBD2 (5 bases). Germline CDR1 reads LNHDA; CDR2 reads SQIVND (reference sequence). The CDR3 is made up of 16 amino acids. The germline V and J ends were trimmed by 6 bases and 3 bases, with 18 bases remaining between them. CDR3 amino acids: CASRLLDGGLYNEQFF. The sequenced CDR3 bases are TGTGCCAGTAGGTTACTAGACGGTGGGCTCTACAATGAG.

Points on this clone: The CDR3 end lies 3 residues beyond the end of the read and is filled in from the germline J gene. The rearrangement links TRBV10-2 to TRBJ2-1; 8 bases map to TRBD2. Germline lookup yields CDR1 WSHSY and CDR2 SAAADI. J gave up 2 bases and V 0 bases, and 0 bases lay outside the gene matches. CDR3 size: 15 residues. The CDR3: CASSESRGAYNEQFF. The sequenced CDR3 bases are TGCGCCAGCAGTGAGTCGCGGGGGGCCTACAATGAG.

Details on this clone: The read is 3 residues too short to cover the CDR3 end, so that end is filled in from the germline J gene. V and J are TRBV7-3 and TRBJ2-2; D is undetermined. Germline values: CDR1 SGHTA, CDR2 FQGTGA. The V end was cut by 5 bases, the J end by 0 bases, with 4 bases between. This CDR3 contains 13 residues. The DNA read from the CDR3 is TGTGCCAGCAGCCTTACGAACACCGGGGAG. Its translation is CASSLTNTGE. The CDR3 in full is CASSLTNTGELFF.

With regard to this clone: Sequencing ends 3 residues short of the CDR3 end; the germline J gene provides the rest. The genes are TRBV2 and TRBJ2-2; no clear D gene. Germline CDR1 is SNHLY and CDR2 is FYNNEI. Between the trimmed V and J ends, which lost 6 bases and 6 bases, there was a span of 11 bases. The CDR3 has 13 amino acids. CDR3 amino acids: CASSALGSGELFF. The sequenced CDR3 bases are TGTGCCAGCAGCGCCCTAGGATCCGGGGAG. The full variable domain, in which reference TRBV2 and TRBJ2-2 provide the parts outside the CDR3, is EPEVTQTPSHQVTQMGQEVILRCVPISNHLYFYWYRQILGQKVEFLVSFYNNEISEKSEIFDDQFSVERPDGSNFTLKIRSTKLEDSAMYFCASSALGSGELFFGEGSRLTVL.

A remark on this clone: One end of the junction varies from germline; a read error may be responsible. The CDR3 is cut off 3 residues early in the read; its end comes from the germline J gene. The chain is built from TRBV19 and TRBJ1-5; unclear D gene. This CDR3 has 15 residues. Germline loops: CDR1 LNHDA, CDR2 SQIVND (reference sequence). The DNA read from the CDR3 is TGTGCCAGTAAGTCCCCAGACACTTTCAATCGGCCC. It specifies CASKSPDTFNRP. The whole CDR3 reads CASKSPDTFNRPQHF.

As to this clone: The CDR3 is cut off 3 residues early in the read; its end comes from the germline J gene. The chain carries TRBV5-1 and TRBJ2-7, with 8 bases fitting TRBD2. From germline, CDR1 is SGHRS and CDR2 YFSETQ. V lost 5 bases to trimming and J lost 5 bases; unmatched junction nucleotides: 9. This CDR3 contains 14 residues. The sequenced CDR3 bases are TGCGCCAGCAGTCAACGGGGGGGTGGGGACGAG. As protein: CASSQRGGGDE. In full, the CDR3 reads CASSQRGGGDEQYF. Supplemented by reference TRBV5-1 and TRBJ2-7, the full variable domain reads KAGVTQTPRYLIKTRGQQVTLSCSPISGHRSVSWYQQTPGQGLQFLFEYFSETQRNKGNFPGRFSGRQFSNSRSEMNVSTLELGDSALYLCASSQRGGGDEQYFGPGTRLTVT.

With regard to this clone: Coverage ceases 3 residues before the CDR3 finishes, and the germline J gene fills in the end. Additional DNA sequences in this sample encode the identical CDR3. This chain links TRBV18 with TRBJ1-2; D is unresolved. This CDR3 has 12 amino acids. CDR1 is KGHSH and CDR2 is LQKENI in the germline V gene. Partial CDR3 DNA: TGTGCCAGCTCTCCGAACTCCTACGAC. It yields the protein CASSPNSYD. The full CDR3 sequence reads CASSPNSYDYTF.

Points on this clone: The observed sequence ends 3 residues before the CDR3 terminus, with the missing tail filled in from the germline J gene. V usage is TRBV5-1 and J usage is TRBJ1-1, with 7 bases aligning to TRBD1. The CDR3 runs to 15 residues. The germline V gene has CDR1 SGHRS and CDR2 YFSETQ. The V and J ends lost 3 bases and 4 bases, in that order; junction bases with no gene match: 9. CDR3 bases read: TGCGCCAGCAGCTGGACTACAGGGGAGGGCACTGAA. Protein: CASSWTTGEGTE. The entire CDR3 sequence reads CASSWTTGEGTEAFF.

Note on this clone: Read coverage stops 3 residues before the CDR3 terminus; the germline J gene supplies the remainder. The rearrangement uses TRBV5-4 and TRBJ2-7; TRBD2 matches at 8 bases. The ends lost 0 bases at V and 2 bases at J; junction bases unmatched: 1. Germline V gene lookup returns CDR1 SGHNT and CDR2 YYREEE (reference sequence). The CDR3 runs 14 residues. The CDR3 DNA, read in part, is TGTGCCAGCAGCTTGGCGGGAGGGGCCTACGAG. Translation: CASSLAGGAYE. The CDR3 in its entirety is CASSLAGGAYEQYF.